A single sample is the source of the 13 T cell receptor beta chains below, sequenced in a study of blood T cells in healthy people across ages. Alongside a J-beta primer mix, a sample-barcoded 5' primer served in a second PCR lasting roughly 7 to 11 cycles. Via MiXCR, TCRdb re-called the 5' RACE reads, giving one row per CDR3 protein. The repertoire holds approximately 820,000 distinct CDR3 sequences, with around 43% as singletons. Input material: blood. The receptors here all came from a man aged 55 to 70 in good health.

CDR3 region: CATTPTGGKTDTQYF. DNA of the CDR3: TGTGCCACCACCCCCACGGGCGGGAAGACAGATACGCAGTATTTT. V and J are TRBV12-3 or TRBV12-4 and TRBJ2-3; weak D call: TRBD2 (6 bases). The CDR3 has 15 residues. Trimming stripped 10 bases from V and 3 bases from J, with 20 bases between.

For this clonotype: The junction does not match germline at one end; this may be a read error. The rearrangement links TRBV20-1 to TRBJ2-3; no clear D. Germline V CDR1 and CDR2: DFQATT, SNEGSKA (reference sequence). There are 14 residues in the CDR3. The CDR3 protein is CSARSGSSTDTHYF. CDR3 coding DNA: TGCAGTGCTAGATCGGGCAGTAGCACAGATACGCATTATTTT.

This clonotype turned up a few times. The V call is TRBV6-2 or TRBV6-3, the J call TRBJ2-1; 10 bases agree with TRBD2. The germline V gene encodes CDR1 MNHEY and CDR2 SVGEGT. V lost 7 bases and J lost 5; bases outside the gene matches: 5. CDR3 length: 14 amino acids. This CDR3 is CASTLAGVNNEQFF. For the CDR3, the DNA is TGTGCCAGCACCCTAGCGGGGGTGAACAATGAGCAGTTCTTC.

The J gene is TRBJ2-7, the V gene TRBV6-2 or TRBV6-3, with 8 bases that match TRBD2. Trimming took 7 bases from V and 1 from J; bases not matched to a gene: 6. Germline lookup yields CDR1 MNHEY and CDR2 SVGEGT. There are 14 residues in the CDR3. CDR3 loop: CASNPTSGSYEQYF. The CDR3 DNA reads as TGTGCCAGCAATCCTACTAGCGGTTCCTACGAGCAGTACTTC.

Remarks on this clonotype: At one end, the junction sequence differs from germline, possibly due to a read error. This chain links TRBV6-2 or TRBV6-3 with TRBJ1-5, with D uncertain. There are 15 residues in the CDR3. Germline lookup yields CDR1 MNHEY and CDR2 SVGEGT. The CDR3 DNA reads TGCGCCAGCAGAGGTCAGGCCAAAGGCAATCAGCCCCAGCATTTT. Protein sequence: CASRGQAKGNQPQHF.

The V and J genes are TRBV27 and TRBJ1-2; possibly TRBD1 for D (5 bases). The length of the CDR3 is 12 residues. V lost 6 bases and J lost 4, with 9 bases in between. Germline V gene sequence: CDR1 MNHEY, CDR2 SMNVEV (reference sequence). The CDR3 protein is CASSWGLYGYTF. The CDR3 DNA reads TGTGCCAGCAGCTGGGGACTCTATGGCTACACCTTC.

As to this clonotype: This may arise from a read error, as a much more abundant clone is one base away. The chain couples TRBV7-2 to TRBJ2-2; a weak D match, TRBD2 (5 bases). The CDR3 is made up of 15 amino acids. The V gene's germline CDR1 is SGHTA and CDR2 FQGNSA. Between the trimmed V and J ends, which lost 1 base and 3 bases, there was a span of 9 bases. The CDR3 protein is CASSLVDGDTGELFF. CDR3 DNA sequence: TGTGCCAGCAGCTTAGTCGACGGGGACACCGGGGAGCTGTTTTTT.

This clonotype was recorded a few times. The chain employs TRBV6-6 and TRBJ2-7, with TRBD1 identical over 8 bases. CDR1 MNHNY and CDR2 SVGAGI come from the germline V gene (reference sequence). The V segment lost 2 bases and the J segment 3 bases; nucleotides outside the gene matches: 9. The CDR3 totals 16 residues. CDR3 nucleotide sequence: TGTGCCAGCAGTTACGGGGACAGGAATTTGAACTACGAGCAGTACTTC. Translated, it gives CASSYGDRNLNYEQYF.

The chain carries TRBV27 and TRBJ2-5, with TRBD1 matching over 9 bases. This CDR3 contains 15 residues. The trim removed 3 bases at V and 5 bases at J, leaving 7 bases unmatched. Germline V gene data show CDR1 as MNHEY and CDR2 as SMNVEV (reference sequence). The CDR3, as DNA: TGTGCCAGCAGTTTCTCCGGGACAGGGAGGGAGACCCAGTACTTC. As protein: CASSFSGTGRETQYF.

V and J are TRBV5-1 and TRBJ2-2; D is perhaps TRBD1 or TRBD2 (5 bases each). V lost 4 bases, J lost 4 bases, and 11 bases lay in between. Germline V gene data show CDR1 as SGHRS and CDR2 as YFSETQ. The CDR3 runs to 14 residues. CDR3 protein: CASSPSGTTGELFF. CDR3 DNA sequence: TGCGCCAGCAGCCCGTCTGGGACCACCGGGGAGCTGTTTTTT.

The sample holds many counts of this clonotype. The DNA of the CDR3 is TGCAGCGTTACTGGAACTAGCGGGGGTAGTCTCTACGAGCAGTACTTC. It specifies CSVTGTSGGSLYEQYF. J is TRBJ2-7 and V is TRBV29-1; the match to TRBD2 covers 11 bases. This CDR3 is built from 16 residues. The V gene's germline CDR1 is SQVTM and CDR2 ANQGSEA. V lost 5 bases and J lost 3; bases outside the gene matches: 12.

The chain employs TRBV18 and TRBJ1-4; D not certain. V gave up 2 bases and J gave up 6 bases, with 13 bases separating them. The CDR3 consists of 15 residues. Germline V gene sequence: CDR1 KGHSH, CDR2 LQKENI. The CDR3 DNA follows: TGTGCCAGCTCACCAAGCCTTGGGAGGGATGAAAAACTGTTTTTT. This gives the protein CASSPSLGRDEKLFF.

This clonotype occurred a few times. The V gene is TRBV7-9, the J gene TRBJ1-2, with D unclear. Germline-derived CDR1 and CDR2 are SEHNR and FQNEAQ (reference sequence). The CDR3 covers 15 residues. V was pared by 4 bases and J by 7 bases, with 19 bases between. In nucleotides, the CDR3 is TGTGCCAGCAGCTCAGACCAGGTGGACGCGTTTGGCTACACCTTC. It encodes CASSSDQVDAFGYTF.